The T cell receptor beta chain under discussion was sequenced for a study of CD8 T cells in ankylosing spondylitis. Comment on this clonotype: What it binds is not known.

Germline CDR1 reads MNHEY; CDR2 reads SVGEGT. The CDR3 loop spans 16 amino acids. V trimming: 7 bases; J trimming: 2 bases; junction bases outside the gene matches: 14. The study, taken as a whole, reports: Researchers report that disease-linked clones proved CD8+ and relatively rare in peripheral blood. Some motif variants had been reported before (in reactive arthritis synovial fluid and blood). According to the report, clones linked to the disease were significantly enriched in matched synovial fluid samples taken from ankylosing spondylitis patients.

Quantitative 5'-RACE with molecular barcodes produced the TCR beta libraries. TCRdb re-called the 5' RACE reads through MiXCR, storing one row per CDR3 protein. Among 250,000 or so distinct CDR3 sequences listed, about 11% were seen once. The specimen sequenced was blood, either unsorted or a sorted T cell fraction (not recorded which). The clonotype was recovered from a male donor with ankylosing spondylitis or in good health (not recorded which). The chain couples TRBV6-2 or TRBV6-3 to TRBJ2-7; 7 bases are a match to TRBD2. The CDR3 region has the DNA TGTGCCAGCAAGACGAACCGGGGGGACTTACCCTACGAGCAGTACTTC. Protein: CASKTNRGDLPYEQYF.